This is a list of T cell receptor beta chains from one sample in a study of blood T cell repertoires in COVID-19. Here immunoSEQ multiplex PCR was the method, and the copy in TCRdb shows in-frame clones only, minus some. Among 140,000 to 150,000 clones listed, almost 80% were seen once. Sequencing used peripheral blood. The origin of the receptors is a man aged 45-60 years with active or convalescent COVID-19. Each CDR3 is given with its conserved first and last residue. The order of the fields is J gene, D gene, clone size, V gene, CDR3 length, CDR3 DNA, CDR3 protein. D genes are given only for firm matches. Rows give clone size only sometimes, using once, few, many, or a class for an expanded clone.

>TRBJ2-1|TRBD2|-|TRBV10-3|13
TGTGCCGTGGGACTAGCGGGGAGCGATGAGCAGTTCTTC
CAVGLAGSDEQFF
>TRBJ2-7|TRBD1|-|TRBV28|17
TGTGCCAGCAGCTATAGAGTTGCCAGGGGGTTCTCCTACGAGCAGTACTTC
CASSYRVARGFSYEQYF
>TRBJ1-2|TRBD1|-|TRBV28|14
TGTGCCAGCAGCCGTAACCGGGACAGTTATGGCTACACCTTC
CASSRNRDSYGYTF
>TRBJ1-2|-|-|TRBV10-3|15
TGTGCCATCAGTGAAATTAGGACAGCGAACTATGGCTACACCTTC
CAISEIRTANYGYTF
>TRBJ2-3|TRBD1|-|TRBV7-9|13
TGTGCCAGCAGCAAAGACAGGGCCGATACGCAGTATTTT
CASSKDRADTQYF
>TRBJ2-7|-|-|TRBV11-2|13
TGTGCCAGCAGCTTCGCAGGCTCCTACGAGCAGTACTTC
CASSFAGSYEQYF
>TRBJ2-1|TRBD1|-|TRBV28|16
TGTGCCAGCAGTTTAGGGGCAGGGGGTAGCTACAATGAGCAGTTCTTC
CASSLGAGGSYNEQFF
>TRBJ2-6|-|-|TRBV28|15
TGTGCCAGCAGTTTAAGAGGGACTGGGGCCAACGTCCTGACTTTC
CASSLRGTGANVLTF
>TRBJ2-1|-|-|TRBV7-3|12
TGTGCCAGCAGTCTAGGGAGGAATGAGCAGTTCTTC
CASSLGRNEQFF
>TRBJ1-2|-|-|TRBV28|14
TGTGCCATCCATCCCCCAGGGGTTAACTATGGCTACACCTTC
CAIHPPGVNYGYTF
>TRBJ2-1|TRBD2|-|TRBV29-1|15
TGCAGCGTTGAAGAAGCGGGAGGACACTACAATGAGCAGTTCTTC
CSVEEAGGHYNEQFF
>TRBJ1-5|-|-|TRBV28|14
TGTGCCAGCAGCCCCCTAGGGGGTGCTCAGCCCCAGCATTTT
CASSPLGGAQPQHF
>TRBJ2-7|TRBD1|-|TRBV10-1|15
TGCGCCAGCAGTGAGGTAGGGACAGCCTCCTACGAGCAGTACTTC
CASSEVGTASYEQYF
>TRBJ2-7|TRBD1|-|TRBV19|13
TGTGCCAGTAGTACCGTGACAGGGAACGAGCAGTACTTC
CASSTVTGNEQYF
>TRBJ2-7|-|-|TRBV7-2|16
TGTGCCAGCAGTTCATCCGGGACAATGGCCGGCTACGAGCAGTACTTC
CASSSSGTMAGYEQYF
>TRBJ2-3|-|-|TRBV30|15
TGTGCCTGGACCCCCAGGATGGGCACCACAGATACGCAGTATTTT
CAWTPRMGTTDTQYF
>TRBJ1-1|-|few|TRBV25-1|13
TGTGCCAGCAGTGCAACAGGGAACACTGAAGCTTTCTTT
CASSATGNTEAFF
>TRBJ2-2|-|-|TRBV2|15
TGTGCCAGCAGTAAGGACACCTCGAACACCGGGGAGCTGTTTTTT
CASSKDTSNTGELFF
>TRBJ2-3|TRBD2|-|TRBV4-1|18
TGCGCCAGCAGCCAGATAGGGACTAGCCTATCTAGGGCAGATACGCAGTATTTT
CASSQIGTSLSRADTQYF
>TRBJ2-7|TRBD1|-|TRBV5-1|15
TGCGCCAGCAGCTTGAGGACAGGGGCTACCTACGAGCAGTACTTC
CASSLRTGATYEQYF
>TRBJ2-3|-|-|TRBV2|12
TGTGCCAGCAGGTACCTAACAGATACGCAGTATTTT
CASRYLTDTQYF
>TRBJ1-1|-|-|TRBV28|14
TGTGCCAGCAGTTTATGGACGGGGAACACTGAAGCTTTCTTT
CASSLWTGNTEAFF
>TRBJ2-3|TRBD2|-|TRBV28|15
TGTGCCAGCAGTTTAGTAGCGGGAGTGTCAGATACGCAGTATTTT
CASSLVAGVSDTQYF
>TRBJ2-7|-|-|TRBV4-1|14
TGCGCCAGCAGCCAACTGTCAGACTCCTACGAGCAGTACTTC
CASSQLSDSYEQYF
>TRBJ2-1|-|-|TRBV9|15
TGTGCCAGCAGCGTGAGCTGGAGCTCCTACAATGAGCAGTTCTTC
CASSVSWSSYNEQFF
>TRBJ1-3|TRBD1|-|TRBV7-6|16
TGTGCCAGCAGCTTAGCGCCCAGGGGGGACGGAAACACCATATATTTT
CASSLAPRGDGNTIYF
>TRBJ2-7|TRBD2|-|TRBV27|15
TGTGCCAGCAGTTTATCGACTAGCGGGAGGGGTGAGCAGTACTTC
CASSLSTSGRGEQYF
>TRBJ1-1|-|-|TRBV5-8|13
TGTGCCAGCAGTTTAAACAAGAACACTGAAGCTTTCTTT
CASSLNKNTEAFF
>TRBJ1-5|-|-|TRBV7-8|12
TGTGCCAGCAGCCCTTACAATCAGCCCCAGCATTTT
CASSPYNQPQHF